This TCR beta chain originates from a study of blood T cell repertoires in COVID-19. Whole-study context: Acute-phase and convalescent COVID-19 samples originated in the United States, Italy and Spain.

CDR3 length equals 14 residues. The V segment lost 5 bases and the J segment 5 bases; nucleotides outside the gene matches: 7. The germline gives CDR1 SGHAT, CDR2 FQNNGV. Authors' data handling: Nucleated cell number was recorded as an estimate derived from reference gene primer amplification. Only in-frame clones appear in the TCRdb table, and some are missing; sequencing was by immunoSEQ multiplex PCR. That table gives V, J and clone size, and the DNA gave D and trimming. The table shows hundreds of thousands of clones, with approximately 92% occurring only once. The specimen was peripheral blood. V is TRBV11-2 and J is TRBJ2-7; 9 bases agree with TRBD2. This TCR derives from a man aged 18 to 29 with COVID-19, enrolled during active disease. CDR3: CASSPVAGAHEQYF. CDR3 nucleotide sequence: TGTGCCAGCAGCCCGGTAGCGGGAGCCCACGAGCAGTACTTC.